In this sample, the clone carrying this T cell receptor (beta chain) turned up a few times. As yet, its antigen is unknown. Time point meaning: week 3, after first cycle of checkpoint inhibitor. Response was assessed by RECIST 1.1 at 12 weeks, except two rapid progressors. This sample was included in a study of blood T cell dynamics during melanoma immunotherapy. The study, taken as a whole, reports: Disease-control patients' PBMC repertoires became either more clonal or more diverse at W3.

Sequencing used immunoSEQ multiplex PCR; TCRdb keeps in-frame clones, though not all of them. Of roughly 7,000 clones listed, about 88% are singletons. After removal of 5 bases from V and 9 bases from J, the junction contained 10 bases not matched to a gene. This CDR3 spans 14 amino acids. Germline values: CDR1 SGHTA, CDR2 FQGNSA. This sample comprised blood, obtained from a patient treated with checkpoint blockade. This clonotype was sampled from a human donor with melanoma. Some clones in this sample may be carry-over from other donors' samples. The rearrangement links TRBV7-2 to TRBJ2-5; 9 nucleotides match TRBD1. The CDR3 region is CASSLRDRALPQYF. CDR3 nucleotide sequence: TGTGCCAGCAGCCTCCGGGACAGGGCCCTTCCCCAGTACTTC.